Below, 25 T cell receptor beta chains from the same sample are listed, as sequenced in a study of T cell changes during pregnancy in multiple sclerosis (dated by TCRdb to about 2019). Library preparation used the immunoSEQ multiplex PCR assay. TCRdb provides this immuneACCESS table in a form limited to in-frame rearrangements. Some clones are lacking; in checked studies, under half of them reflect an unresolved V gene, and why the rest are absent is not known. This sample comprises tens of thousands of clones, about 90% of them detected only once. Of the sample, around 0.67% is held by the ten largest clones. Sequences were derived from CD4+ T cells from peripheral blood mononuclear cells, sampled in the third trimester of pregnancy. These receptors were collected from a female donor in good health, enrolled as a control in a pregnancy study.

The chain links TRBV28 to TRBJ1-2, with TRBD1 identical over 7 bases. In germline, CDR1 is MDHEN, CDR2 SYDVKM. The CDR3 sequence is 14 residues long. J was trimmed by 2 bases and V by 6 bases; bases with no gene match: 6. The CDR3 DNA follows: TGTGCCAGCAGCGGGACAGCAACAAACTATGGCTACACCTTC. This codes for CASSGTATNYGYTF.

The chain combines TRBV6-5 with TRBJ2-4; D perhaps matches TRBD1 (6 bases). V lost 7 bases to trimming and J lost 6 bases, with 10 bases between them. This CDR3 contains 12 residues. CDR1 is MNHEY, CDR2 SVGAGI, per germline. The CDR3 nucleotides are TGTGCCAGCAAAGGACAGTTAAACATTCAGTACTTC. Translation gives CASKGQLNIQYF.

The V call is TRBV5-8, the J call TRBJ1-1; D gene uncertain. The CDR3 totals 13 residues. In germline, CDR1 is SGHTS, CDR2 YDEGEE. V was cut by 3 bases and J by 5 bases, with 11 bases left in between. The CDR3 region has the DNA TGTGCCAGCAGCTCCTATACGGGGACTGAAGCTTTCTTT. Residues: CASSSYTGTEAFF.

The CDR3: CASSSWTSGSTDTQYF. In nucleotides, the CDR3 is TGTGCCAGCAGCTCATGGACTAGCGGTAGCACAGATACGCAGTATTTT. The chain links TRBV7-9 to TRBJ2-3; TRBD2 matches at 10 bases. After removal of 4 bases from V and 0 bases from J, the junction contained 4 bases not matched to a gene. The CDR3 covers 16 residues. Germline-derived CDR1 and CDR2 are SEHNR and FQNEAQ (reference sequence).

This chain links TRBV5-1 with TRBJ1-6; the D gene is possibly TRBD1 (6 bases). Germline-derived CDR1 and CDR2 are SGHRS and YFSETQ. The V and J ends lost 3 bases and 5 bases respectively, with 21 bases between them. The CDR3 is 18 residues long. This chain's CDR3 is CASSYYQQGTINNSPLHF. CDR3 DNA sequence: TGCGCCAGCAGCTACTACCAACAGGGAACCATTAATAATTCACCCCTCCACTTT.

The chain couples TRBV11-2 to TRBJ2-7; 7 bases align to TRBD2. Germline loops: CDR1 SGHAT, CDR2 FQNNGV. Losses at the gene ends were 5 bases for V and 4 bases for J; bases not matched to a gene: 11. The CDR3 is 15 residues long. The CDR3 loop reads CASSPSRGVGYEQYF. The CDR3 DNA follows: TGTGCCAGCAGCCCATCTCGGGGGGTAGGATACGAGCAGTACTTC.

This clone was found a few times. This chain links TRBV19 with TRBJ1-1, with a weak D call TRBD1 (5 bases). This CDR3 has 14 residues. Germline V lookup: CDR1 LNHDA, CDR2 SQIVND (reference sequence). The ends were cut back, 4 bases at V and 3 bases at J, with 12 bases in the middle. The chain's CDR3 is CASSTSGGYTEAFF. The CDR3 DNA sequence: TGTGCCAGTAGTACCTCGGGGGGATACACTGAAGCTTTCTTT.

This chain joins TRBV28 and TRBJ1-1; 7 nucleotides align to TRBD1. V lost 3 bases and J lost 5; bases outside the gene matches: 12. This CDR3 comprises 16 residues. Germline assignment: CDR1 MDHEN and CDR2 SYDVKM. The CDR3 coding sequence is TGTGCCAGCAGTTTTCGACCGGGCAGGGGGTTTACTGAAGCTTTCTTT. This sequence encodes CASSFRPGRGFTEAFF.

This chain links TRBV28 with TRBJ1-6, with unresolved D. Germline V lookup: CDR1 MDHEN, CDR2 SYDVKM. CDR3 length: 15 residues. Deletions cut 6 bases from V and 0 bases from J, with 9 bases between. As DNA, the CDR3 is TGTGCCAGCAGAGACATGAGCTCCTATAATTCACCCCTCCACTTT. Its translation: CASRDMSSYNSPLHF.

This chain links TRBV4-3 with TRBJ1-1, with D unresolved. The CDR3 is 14 amino acids. Germline-derived CDR1 and CDR2 are LGHNA and YSLEER. Trimming pared 4 bases from V and 4 bases from J, leaving 13 bases between. The CDR3 region is CASSPEELSTEAFF. CDR3 in DNA: TGCGCCAGCAGCCCCGAGGAGTTGAGCACTGAAGCTTTCTTT.

This rearrangement joins TRBV28 to TRBJ1-5; D possibly corresponds to TRBD1 (6 bases). Looked up from germline, CDR1 is MDHEN and CDR2 is SYDVKM. V was trimmed by 5 bases and J by 0 bases, leaving 11 bases between them. This CDR3 is built from 15 residues. The CDR3 nucleotides read TGTGCCAGCAGTATTAGGACAGCTAGCAATCAGCCCCAGCATTTT. As protein: CASSIRTASNQPQHF.

The genes are TRBV11-2 and TRBJ1-6; unclear D gene. The CDR3 totals 15 residues. Per germline, CDR1 SGHAT and CDR2 FQNNGV. Trimming left V 0 bases short and J 7 bases short, with 10 bases between. The CDR3 DNA follows: TGTGCCAGCAGCTTAGAAACGGCAGGCAATTCACCCCTCCACTTT. Encoded protein: CASSLETAGNSPLHF.

The CDR3 loop is CASSPVLAGGSYNEQFF. CDR3 coding DNA: TGTGCCAGCTCACCCGTACTAGCGGGAGGCTCCTACAATGAGCAGTTCTTC. The chain uses TRBV18 and TRBJ2-1; TRBD2 matches 12 bases. The germline V gene has CDR1 KGHSH and CDR2 LQKENI. The CDR3 length is 17 residues. The V gene end was trimmed by 3 bases and the J gene end by 0 bases; junction bases not matched to a gene: 3.

Notes on this clone: The germline gene is not matched at one end of the junction; a read error may be the cause. This sequence joins TRBV9 and TRBJ1-4, with D possibly being TRBD1 (6 bases). The CDR3 contains 14 residues. CDR1 SGDLS and CDR2 YYNGEE come from the germline V gene. CDR3: CASSVKGVNEKLLF. The CDR3 region has the DNA TGTGCCAGCAGCGTAAAGGGGGTGAATGAAAAACTGCTTTTT.

The genes are TRBV11-2 and TRBJ2-5; tentative D call: TRBD2 (7 bases). The germline V and J ends were trimmed by 1 base and 1 base, with 16 bases remaining between them. The germline CDR1 and CDR2 sequences are SGHAT and FQNNGV. This CDR3 is built from 17 residues. CDR3 DNA: TGTGCCAGCAGCTTAGCCCTTCGCGGGGGCCTCCAAGAGACCCAGTACTTC. Its protein is CASSLALRGGLQETQYF.

The J gene is TRBJ2-3, the V gene TRBV7-2; D is perhaps TRBD2 (6 bases). V lost 7 bases to trimming and J lost 2 bases, with 16 bases between them. The germline gives CDR1 SGHTA, CDR2 FQGNSA. CDR3 size: 15 residues. CDR3 sequence (DNA): TGTGCCAGCACCCCGAGGAGGGGACTCACAGATACGCAGTATTTT. This translates into CASTPRRGLTDTQYF.

The V and J genes are TRBV28 and TRBJ2-7; 7 positions match TRBD1. From germline, CDR1 is MDHEN and CDR2 SYDVKM. V lost 6 bases and J lost 3; bases outside the gene matches: 14. CDR3 length: 16 residues. CDR3: CASRADRAPLGYEQYF. The CDR3 region has the DNA TGTGCCAGCAGGGCTGACAGGGCCCCCCTCGGCTACGAGCAGTACTTC.

The chain carries TRBV4-1 and TRBJ1-1; D call uncertain. Germline CDR1 reads MGHRA; CDR2 reads YSYEKL. Trimming shortened V by 4 bases and J by 4 bases, and 13 bases separated the two germline ends. The CDR3 spans 14 residues. The CDR3 spells CASSPATWVTEAFF. The CDR3 coding sequence is TGCGCCAGCAGCCCCGCGACTTGGGTCACTGAAGCTTTCTTT.

The chain has TRBV7-6 and TRBJ2-7, with TRBD1 matching over 8 bases. The CDR3 has 15 amino acids. Germline V gene sequence: CDR1 SGHVS, CDR2 FNYEAQ. Germline trimming cut 2 bases from V and 2 bases from J; bases unmatched to any gene: 5. The CDR3 region has the DNA TGTGCCAGCAGCTTAATAACAGGGGGTACCTACGAGCAGTACTTC. Protein product: CASSLITGGTYEQYF. The full variable domain, its missing parts supplied by reference TRBV7-6 and TRBJ2-7, is GAGVSQSPRYKVTKRGQDVALRCDPISGHVSLYWYRQALGQGPEFLTYFNYEAQQDKSGLPNDRFSAERPEGSISTLTIQRTEQRDSAMYRCASSLITGGTYEQYFGPGTRLTVT.

V gene TRBV5-1 combines with J gene TRBJ2-4; TRBD2 agrees at 8 bases. V gave up 3 bases and J gave up 3 bases; unmatched junction bases: 17. The CDR3 consists of 19 residues. Looked up from germline, CDR1 is SGHRS and CDR2 is YFSETQ. This CDR3 reads CASSSDPAAGRGDKNIQYF. As DNA, the CDR3 is TGCGCCAGCAGCTCGGACCCAGCCGCCGGGCGGGGGGACAAAAACATTCAGTACTTC.

The CDR3 DNA follows: TGTGCCAGTAGTATACGGGGGGTAAATAACTATGGCTACACCTTC. Protein sequence: CASSIRGVNNYGYTF. V gene TRBV19 combines with J gene TRBJ1-2; D might be TRBD1 (5 bases). Trimming removed 2 bases from V and 1 base from J, with 11 bases in between. The CDR3 covers 15 residues. CDR1 is LNHDA, CDR2 SQIVND, per germline (reference sequence).

The rearrangement links TRBV29-1 to TRBJ1-2, with TRBD1 identical over 8 bases. J lost 3 bases, V lost 4 bases, and 7 bases had no gene match. The germline gives CDR1 SQVTM, CDR2 ANQGSEA. The CDR3 has 14 amino acids. CDR3 sequence: CSVGGAGGDYGYTF. The CDR3 region has the DNA TGCAGCGTTGGGGGGGCAGGGGGCGACTATGGCTACACCTTC.

The chain links TRBV14 to TRBJ2-1; 9 bases agree with TRBD1. With 4 bases clipped from V and 8 bases from J, the junction kept 12 bases outside the gene matches. Looked up from germline, CDR1 is SGHDN and CDR2 is FVKESK. This CDR3 region has 16 residues. CDR3 in amino acids: CASSRGTGKPFDEQFF. DNA for the CDR3: TGTGCCAGCAGCCGCGGGACAGGGAAACCCTTCGATGAGCAGTTCTTC.

As regards this clone: This may be a read error: a much more frequent sequence differs by one nucleotide. The sample carries other DNA sequences with the same CDR3. CDR3 residues: CASKIGQVNNQPQHF. Written as DNA, the CDR3 is TGTGCCAGCAAAATTGGACAGGTCAACAATCAGCCCCAGCATTTT. The V call is TRBV28, the J call TRBJ1-5, with 7 bases fitting TRBD1. The CDR3 is 15 residues long. The germline V gene has CDR1 MDHEN and CDR2 SYDVKM. The trim removed 7 bases at V and 3 bases at J, leaving 9 bases unmatched.

This chain links TRBV25-1 with TRBJ2-3, with D maybe TRBD2 (5 bases). Looked up from germline, CDR1 is MGHDK and CDR2 is SYGVNS. This CDR3 region has 15 residues. V shed 2 bases and J shed 0 bases, with 9 bases lying between them. Here the CDR3 reads CASSETGSSTDTQYF. CDR3 DNA: TGTGCCAGCAGTGAAACGGGATCTAGCACAGATACGCAGTATTTT.